This T cell receptor beta chain was documented in a study of metastatic and nonmetastatic thyroid tumors (dated by TCRdb to the early 2020s). Concerning the study at large: For patients with malignant and with benign thyroid disease, the researchers compared repertoires between peripheral blood samples and tumor or nodule tissue samples. What the authors observed across the whole study: In both blood and tumor samples, malignant tumors were reported to have significantly higher TCR beta diversity than benign nodules.

None of the patients had been given any treatment before thyroid surgery. Patient clinical samples collected from about 2011 to 2018 were retrospectively analysed using T-cell receptor beta sequencing. This clone has just a few counts. Its antigen specificity is not known. No base quality information exists; no much larger clone differs at one position. V and J lose 4 bases and 5 bases, and a span of 13 bases separates them. Reading the germline V gene (reference sequence) gives CDR1 MNHEY and CDR2 SMNVEV. The CDR3 runs 14 amino acids, cysteine and phenylalanine included. Only the CDR3 part of the read is kept: 42 bases, read in frame from the first base. Library prep was done by PCR. The run used an Illumina HiSeq 4000. High-throughput sequencing was used to profile the CDR3 region of the TCR beta-chain in every patient. As for the original processing: A classifier to discriminate distant-metastatic papillary thyroid cancer patients was built from CDR3 differences across clinicopathological groups. The Shannon index was used to measure repertoire diversity, and the Morisita-Horn index was used to measure how similar tumor and blood repertoires were. The raw public reads went through TCRdb reprocessing: fastp at Q25, MiXCR clone calling, in-frame beta chains kept. The V and J calls follow TCRdb's processing rather than the paper's. The sample yields around 12,000 clones; around 40% were counted once. The ten largest clones represent around 16% of the sample.

The chain employs TRBV27 and TRBJ2-3; a weak D assignment points to TRBD1 (5 bases agree). The material sequenced was tumor tissue. This receptor was taken from a female donor with papillary thyroid cancer or a benign thyroid nodule (not recorded which). Some clones in this sample may be carry-over from other donors' samples. The DNA sequence follows: TGTGCCAGCAGTTGGAGCCCTCAGGGAGATACGCAGTATTTT. Its translation is CASSWSPQGDTQYF.